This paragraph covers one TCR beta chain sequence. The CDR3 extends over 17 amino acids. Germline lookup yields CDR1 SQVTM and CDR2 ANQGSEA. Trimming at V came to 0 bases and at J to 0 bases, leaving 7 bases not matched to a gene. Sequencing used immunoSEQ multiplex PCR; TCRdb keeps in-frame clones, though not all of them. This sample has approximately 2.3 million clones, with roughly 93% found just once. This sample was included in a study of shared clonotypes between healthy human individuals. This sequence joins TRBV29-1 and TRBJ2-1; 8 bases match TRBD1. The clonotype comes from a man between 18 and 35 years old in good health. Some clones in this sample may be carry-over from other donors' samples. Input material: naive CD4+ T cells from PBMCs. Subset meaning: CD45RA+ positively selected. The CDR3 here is CSVEDLLTGASYNEQFF. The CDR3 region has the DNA TGCAGCGTTGAAGATCTATTGACAGGGGCCTCCTACAATGAGCAGTTCTTC.